The clone carrying this TCR beta chain was picked up a small number of times. The CDR3 has 19 amino acids. V lost 1 base to trimming and J lost 5 bases; unmatched junction nucleotides: 18. Germline V gene lookup returns CDR1 DFQATT and CDR2 SNEGSKA (reference sequence). These data originate in a study of identical twins. TCRdb re-analysed the 5' RACE reads in MiXCR, keeping a single row per CDR3 protein. The sample records about 550,000 distinct CDR3 sequences, approximately 20% being singletons. These data were likewise used in another study, on yellow fever vaccine responses in identical twins.

Sequenced: CD4+ T cells sorted from blood. The V gene is TRBV20-1, the J gene TRBJ2-3, with 10 bases fitting TRBD1. This clonotype originated in a woman aged 18-29 years in good health. The CDR3 sequence: CSARGQVRSPTGGRDTQYF. The CDR3 nucleotides are TGCAGTGCTAGAGGACAAGTTCGAAGCCCGACAGGGGGCAGAGATACGCAGTATTTT.